These 24 T cell receptor beta chains were sequenced from one sample in a study of molecular identifiers for immune sequencing clone quantification. TCRdb recomputed calls from the PCR reads with MiXCR, one row per CDR3 protein. The data contain approximately 500,000 distinct CDR3 sequences, 20% to 25% of them singletons. The sample was naive CD8+ T cells from blood, with Jurkat cell RNA spiked in. Sample subset: FACS-sorted CD8+CD4-CCR7+CD45RA+ naive T cells. These receptors all come from a human donor in good health. Some libraries in this study had Jurkat cell RNA spiked in.

This clonotype was detected ten times or more. This chain joins TRBV4-3 and TRBJ2-2; the match to TRBD1 covers 7 bases. The CDR3 loop spans 19 amino acids. Trimming at V came to 0 bases and at J to 0 bases, leaving 10 bases not matched to a gene. Germline assignment: CDR1 LGHNA and CDR2 YSLEER. CDR3 nucleotides: TGCGCCAGCAGCCAAGATGACCTGGGACAGATAGCGAACACCGGGGAGCTGTTTTTT. It encodes CASSQDDLGQIANTGELFF.

For this clonotype: A junction boundary mismatches the germline segment, possibly from a read error. V usage is TRBV9 and J usage is TRBJ2-1; D uncertain. Germline CDR1 and CDR2: SGDLS and YYNGEE. The CDR3 is made up of 17 amino acids. The CDR3 DNA reads TGTGCCAGCAGCGTCACAGCTACACTGAGCTCCTACAATGAGCAGCTCTTC. As protein: CASSVTATLSSYNEQLF.

V is TRBV27 and J is TRBJ2-3, with 9 bases fitting TRBD2. The V and J ends lost 3 bases and 6 bases, in that order; junction bases with no gene match: 7. In germline, CDR1 is MNHEY, CDR2 SMNVEV (reference sequence). This CDR3 comprises 15 residues. The CDR3 here is CASSFGLAQMDTQYF. CDR3 nucleotide sequence: TGTGCCAGCAGTTTTGGACTAGCGCAGATGGATACGCAGTATTTT.

This clonotype appeared many times. This sequence joins TRBV30 and TRBJ2-2; D remains unclear. This CDR3 is 13 amino acids long. Per the germline V gene, CDR1 is GTSNPN and CDR2 is SVGIG (reference sequence). The ends were cut back, 1 base at V and 6 bases at J, with 9 bases in the middle. This chain's CDR3 is CAWSGGSSGELFF. The CDR3 DNA sequence: TGTGCCTGGAGTGGAGGATCGTCCGGGGAGCTGTTTTTT.

This clonotype was observed a handful of times. The chain has TRBV4-3 and TRBJ2-5, with D uncertain. The CDR3 has 15 residues. CDR1 is LGHNA, CDR2 YSLEER, per germline. The V gene lost 0 bases and the J gene lost 3 bases, with 11 bases spanning the gap. CDR3 DNA: TGCGCCAGCAGCCAAGATGTTAGCACAAAAGAGACCCAGTACTTC. It specifies CASSQDVSTKETQYF.

At least ten counts were recorded for this clonotype. The chain carries TRBV24-1 and TRBJ2-1; the match to TRBD2 covers 7 bases. The germline gives CDR1 KGHDR, CDR2 SFDVKD. The CDR3 is made up of 15 amino acids. With V trimmed by 7 bases and J by 0 bases, 5 bases remained unmatched. CDR3 residues: CATSASGTSYNEQFF. In DNA, the CDR3 is TGTGCCACCAGCGCGAGCGGGACCTCCTACAATGAGCAGTTCTTC.

This chain uses TRBV5-8 with TRBJ2-7, with TRBD1 identical over 8 bases. Germline values: CDR1 SGHTS, CDR2 YDEGEE. The CDR3 sequence is 14 residues long. V was pared by 1 base and J by 5 bases, with 5 bases of the junction left unmatched. This CDR3 is CASSLPQGANEQYF. The CDR3 DNA follows: TGTGCCAGCAGCTTGCCCCAGGGGGCCAACGAGCAGTACTTC.

At least ten counts were recorded for this clonotype. The DNA of the CDR3 is TGTGCCAGCAGCTCCGGTCCGGGGGAGCAGTACTTC. Translated: CASSSGPGEQYF. This sequence joins TRBV7-2 and TRBJ2-7; D possibly corresponds to TRBD2 (5 bases). The CDR3 covers 12 residues. V lost 4 bases and J lost 7, with 11 bases in between. Per the germline V gene, CDR1 is SGHTA and CDR2 is FQGNSA.

This clonotype was recorded at least ten times. V usage is TRBV7-2 and J usage is TRBJ2-1; 12 positions agree with TRBD1. The CDR3 has 17 amino acids. V lost 5 bases, J lost 3 bases, and 8 bases stayed unmatched. Germline CDR1 SGHTA, CDR2 FQGNSA. The CDR3 coding sequence is TGTGCCAGCAGCCCCCGGGACAGGGGGCCGAACTACAATGAGCAGTTCTTC. Amino acid sequence: CASSPRDRGPNYNEQFF.

In its sample, this clonotype was seen many times. The chain is built from TRBV28 and TRBJ2-5, with a weak D call TRBD1 (5 bases). The CDR3 is 12 residues long. V was shortened by 5 bases and J by 6 bases, with 10 bases between the two germline ends. Germline CDR1 and CDR2: MDHEN and SYDVKM. Here the CDR3 reads CASSQGLQTQYF. The CDR3 region has the DNA TGTGCCAGCAGTCAGGGCCTTCAGACCCAGTACTTC.

Turning to this clonotype: One end of the junction does not line up with germline, which may come from a read error. The chain links TRBV7-6 to TRBJ2-7; 7 bases are a match to TRBD2. The CDR3 sequence is 16 residues long. The germline CDR1 and CDR2 sequences are SGHVS and FNYEAQ. In nucleotides, the CDR3 is TGTGCCAGCAGCTTAGCAGCTAGCGGACCCTCCTACGGGCAGTACTTC. Encoded protein: CASSLAASGPSYGQYF.

Ten or more counts support this clonotype. The rearrangement links TRBV7-9 to TRBJ1-4; D might be TRBD1 (5 bases). This CDR3 is built from 15 residues. V dropped 3 bases and J dropped 8 bases, with 16 bases sitting between them. CDR1 SEHNR and CDR2 FQNEAQ come from the germline V gene (reference sequence). The CDR3 DNA reads as TGTGCCAGCAGCTTGGGATCGAGGGGAGAGGAAAAACTGTTTTTT. Its translation: CASSLGSRGEEKLFF.

This clonotype was found many times. The chain carries TRBV4-1 and TRBJ1-5; D is uncertain. The V gene lost 0 bases and the J gene lost 7 bases, with 10 bases spanning the gap. The CDR3 totals 14 residues. Germline loops: CDR1 MGHRA, CDR2 YSYEKL. The CDR3 is CASSQDEMVQPQHF. In nucleotides, the CDR3 is TGCGCCAGCAGCCAAGATGAAATGGTACAGCCCCAGCATTTT.

This clonotype was detected ten times or more. The V call is TRBV7-9, the J call TRBJ1-4; D is unclear. CDR1 and CDR2 (germline): SEHNR, FQNEAQ (reference sequence). The CDR3 totals 13 residues. Trimming cost V 4 bases and J 5 bases, with 8 bases left between them. This CDR3 is CASSSPINEKLFF. The CDR3 DNA reads TGTGCCAGCAGCTCCCCGATAAATGAAAAACTGTTTTTT. The full variable domain, its missing parts supplied by reference TRBV7-9 and TRBJ1-4, is DTGVSQNPRHKITKRGQNVTFRCDPISEHNRLYWYRQTLGQGPEFLTYFQNEAQLEKSRLLSDRFSAERPKGSFSTLEIQRTEQGDSAMYLCASSSPINEKLFFGSGTQLSVL.

Turning to this clonotype: A single base separates this from a much larger clone, so it may be a read error. No conserved phenylalanine or tryptophan is present at the end of the CDR3, so a read error is the likely explanation. CDR3 nucleotides: TGCAGCGTTGCCCTATCGGGATACGAGCAGTACATC. As protein: CSVALSGYEQYI. The chain joins TRBV29-1 to TRBJ2-7; D is perhaps TRBD2 (5 bases). The CDR3 covers 12 residues. From germline, CDR1 is SQVTM and CDR2 ANQGSEA. Trimming pared 4 bases from V and 4 bases from J, leaving 11 bases between.

V usage is TRBV20-1 and J usage is TRBJ2-5; 8 bases line up with TRBD2. The V segment lost 1 base and the J segment 2 bases; nucleotides outside the gene matches: 15. CDR1 and CDR2 (germline): DFQATT, SNEGSKA (reference sequence). CDR3 length: 18 residues. The DNA for the CDR3 is TGCAGTGCTAGAGGGGGAGGGTCTAGCGGGTTTTATCAAGAGACCCAGTACTTC. The encoded protein is CSARGGGSSGFYQETQYF.

This clonotype occurred a few times. An end of the junction does not agree with germline; a read error may underlie this. The genes are TRBV5-8 and TRBJ1-5; no definite D call. Germline V gene sequence: CDR1 SGHTS, CDR2 YDEGEE. This CDR3 region has 14 residues. Here the CDR3 DNA reads TGTGCCAGCAGCTCTGGATACGGAGGTGGGCCCCGGCATTTT. It encodes CASSSGYGGGPRHF.

CDR3 protein: CASSEYPPTQAVGNQPQHF. CDR3 coding DNA: TGTGCCAGCAGTGAATACCCCCCTACCCAGGCTGTCGGCAATCAGCCCCAGCATTTT. This chain connects TRBV2 to TRBJ1-5; no clear D gene. The CDR3 is 19 amino acids. Germline lookup yields CDR1 SNHLY and CDR2 FYNNEI. The V and J ends lost 2 bases and 2 bases respectively, with 22 bases between them.

In this sample, this clonotype turned up many times. The chain has TRBV20-1 and TRBJ2-5, with D tentatively TRBD1 (5 bases). There are 15 residues in the CDR3. Germline CDR1 and CDR2: DFQATT and SNEGSKA (reference sequence). Trimming removed 6 bases at V and 3 bases at J, with 20 bases between. CDR3: CSAETQGQVEETQYF. The CDR3 DNA sequence: TGCAGTGCCGAGACGCAAGGACAAGTTGAAGAGACCCAGTACTTC.

This chain connects TRBV27 to TRBJ1-2, with D hard to call. The CDR3 sequence is 14 residues long. Between the trimmed V and J ends, which lost 0 bases and 4 bases, there was a span of 9 bases. Germline loops: CDR1 MNHEY, CDR2 SMNVEV (reference sequence). Written as DNA, the CDR3 is TGTGCCAGCAGTTTATCCGCCCGGTTCTATGGCTACACCTTC. Encoded protein: CASSLSARFYGYTF.

This clonotype has ten or more counts. The V and J genes are TRBV7-2 and TRBJ2-5; unclear D gene. The CDR3 consists of 13 residues. V was trimmed by 1 base and J by 2 bases, leaving 5 bases between them. CDR1 SGHTA and CDR2 FQGNSA come from the germline V gene. The CDR3, as DNA: TGTGCCAGCAGCTTAGAGCCGCAAGAGACCCAGTACTTC. Protein product: CASSLEPQETQYF.

Only a few counts were recorded for this clonotype. This chain joins TRBV12-3 or TRBV12-4 and TRBJ1-6; tentative D call: TRBD1 (5 bases). The CDR3 contains 16 residues. V lost 2 bases and J lost 3, with 11 bases in between. CDR3 protein: CASSLWGLDYNSPLHF. CDR3 DNA sequence: TGTGCCAGCAGTTTATGGGGACTGGACTATAATTCACCCCTCCACTTT.

For this clonotype: Being one base from a much bigger clone, this may be a read error. The chain joins TRBV2 to TRBJ2-3, with D perhaps matching TRBD1 (5 bases). The CDR3 is 11 amino acids. The germline gives CDR1 SNHLY, CDR2 FYNNEI. The CDR3 protein is CAGRVSDTQYF. The CDR3 region has the DNA TGTGCCGGCAGGGTGTCAGATACGCAGTATTTT. The entire variable domain, with the rest obtained from reference TRBV2 and TRBJ2-3, is as follows: EPEVTQTPSHQVTQMGQEVILRCVPISNHLYFYWYRQILGQKVEFLVSFYNNEISEKSEIFDDQFSVERPDGSNFTLKIRSTKLEDSAMYFCAGRVSDTQYFGPGTRLTVL.

The genes are TRBV7-9 and TRBJ1-4; tentatively, D is TRBD1 (6 bases). V was cut by 1 base and J by 10 bases, with 16 bases left in between. Germline-derived CDR1 and CDR2 are SEHNR and FQNEAQ (reference sequence). The CDR3 consists of 15 residues. The CDR3 DNA sequence: TGTGCCAGCAGCTTAGTCGCCCCCAAGGGGGGAAAACTGTTTTTT. Amino acids: CASSLVAPKGGKLFF. The whole variable domain, remainder taken from reference TRBV7-9 and TRBJ1-4, is DTGVSQNPRHKITKRGQNVTFRCDPISEHNRLYWYRQTLGQGPEFLTYFQNEAQLEKSRLLSDRFSAERPKGSFSTLEIQRTEQGDSAMYLCASSLVAPKGGKLFFGSGTQLSVL.